This T cell receptor beta chain stems from a study of blood T cell repertoires in COVID-19. Across the study: Collection of acute and convalescent COVID-19 samples took place in the United States, Italy and Spain. The analysed material was cDNA or gDNA that came from T cells, B-cell-depleted T cells, or PBMCs.

Study processing details: Estimates of nucleated cell counts were drawn from the amplification of reference gene primers. The method was immunoSEQ multiplex PCR; TCRdb's version includes in-frame clones alone and lacks a portion of them. The V and J calls and the clone size are those of that table, but D and trimming were determined from the DNA. Found here are tens of thousands of clones, 80% to 90% of them singletons; the top ten hold roughly 45%. With 2 bases removed from V and 2 bases from J, the gap between germline ends came to 12 bases. The CDR3 loop spans 15 amino acids. The V gene's germline CDR1 is MNHEY and CDR2 SVGAGI.

The sample was peripheral blood. V gene TRBV6-5 combines with J gene TRBJ1-1, with D unresolved. This clonotype was sampled from a human donor in a cohort sampled during active COVID-19. In nucleotides, the CDR3 is TGTGCCAGCAGTTACGATGGAGTATTAAACACTGAAGCTTTCTTT. Its translation: CASSYDGVLNTEAFF.